This T cell receptor (beta chain) was captured in a study of blood T cell repertoires in COVID-19. Overall study context: PBMCs, B-cell-depleted T cells, or T cells were the source of the cDNA or gDNA that made up the material.

Per germline, CDR1 SGHTA and CDR2 FQGNSA. The V gene lost 5 bases and the J gene lost 2 bases, with 12 bases spanning the gap. The length of the CDR3 is 14 residues. Only one count was recorded for this clone. In the study's own analysis: Estimation of nucleated cell counts was performed using reference gene primer amplification. Profiling relied on immunoSEQ multiplex PCR, and the TCRdb table lists in-frame clones only, not all of them. D and trimming come from the DNA, and the V and J calls and clone size come from that table. This repertoire shows some 16,000 clones, about 89% found once; its top ten account for 10%.

Material for sequencing was peripheral blood. This sequence originates from a man at least 80 years old with acute or convalescent COVID-19. The V gene is TRBV7-2, the J gene TRBJ1-2; D perhaps matches TRBD1 (5 bases). The CDR3 loop is CASSPETANYGYTF. The CDR3 nucleotides are TGTGCCAGCAGCCCGGAGACAGCCAACTATGGCTACACCTTC.